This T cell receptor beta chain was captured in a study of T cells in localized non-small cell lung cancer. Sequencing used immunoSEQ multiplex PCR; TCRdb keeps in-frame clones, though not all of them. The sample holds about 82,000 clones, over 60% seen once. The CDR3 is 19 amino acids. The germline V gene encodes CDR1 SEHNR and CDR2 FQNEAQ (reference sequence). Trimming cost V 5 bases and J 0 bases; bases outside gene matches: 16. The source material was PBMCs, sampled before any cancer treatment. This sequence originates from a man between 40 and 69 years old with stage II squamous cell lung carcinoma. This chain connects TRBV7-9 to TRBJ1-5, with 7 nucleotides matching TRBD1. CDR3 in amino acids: CASSPGTANDYYSNQPQHF. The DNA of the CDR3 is TGTGCCAGCAGCCCCGGGACAGCTAACGACTACTATAGCAATCAGCCCCAGCATTTT.